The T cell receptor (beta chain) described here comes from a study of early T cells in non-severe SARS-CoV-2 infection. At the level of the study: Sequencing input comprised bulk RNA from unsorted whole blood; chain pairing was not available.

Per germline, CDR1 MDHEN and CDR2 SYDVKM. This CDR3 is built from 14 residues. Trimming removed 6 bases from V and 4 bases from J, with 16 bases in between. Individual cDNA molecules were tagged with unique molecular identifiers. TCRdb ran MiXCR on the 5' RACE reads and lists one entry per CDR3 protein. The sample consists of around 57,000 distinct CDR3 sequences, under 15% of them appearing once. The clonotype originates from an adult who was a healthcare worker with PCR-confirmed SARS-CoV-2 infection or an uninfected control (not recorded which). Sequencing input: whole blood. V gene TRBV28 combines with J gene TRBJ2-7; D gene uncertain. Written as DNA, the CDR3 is TGTGCCAGCAGCTGGGCGGTCGCGGATTACGAGCAGTACTTC. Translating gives CASSWAVADYEQYF.